The 15 T cell receptor beta chains reported below all come from one sample, sequenced in a study of T cells in Graves' hyperthyroidism and ophthalmopathy. RNA transcripts gave rise to amplified TCR beta CDR3 regions. The study used the HTBI primer set for a first-round RT-PCR of the TCR CDR3. Via MiXCR, TCRdb re-called the multiplex PCR reads, giving one row per CDR3 protein. Among under 300,000 distinct CDR3 sequences listed, 10% to 15% were seen once. Sequenced: blood. These receptors all come from a woman in her 30s with Graves' hyperthyroidism that later progressed to Graves' ophthalmopathy.

This clonotype has ten or more counts. This sequence joins TRBV5-1 and TRBJ1-1, with 12 bases fitting TRBD1. This CDR3 spans 15 amino acids. V dropped 0 bases and J dropped 6; count of bases not matched to a gene: 3. Germline loops: CDR1 SGHRS, CDR2 YFSETQ. The CDR3 loop reads CASSLGGQGASEAFF. As DNA, the CDR3 is TGCGCCAGCAGCTTGGGGGGACAGGGGGCCTCTGAAGCTTTCTTT.

In this sample, this clonotype turned up many times. The chain couples TRBV7-2 to TRBJ1-5, with D hard to call. The CDR3 is 13 residues long. Trimming removed 2 bases from V and 7 bases from J, with 9 bases in between. Germline assignment: CDR1 SGHTA and CDR2 FQGNSA. CDR3 loop: CASSLRVGQPQHF. CDR3 sequence (DNA): TGTGCCAGCAGCTTAAGGGTGGGGCAGCCCCAGCATTTT.

This clonotype was recorded many times. J is TRBJ2-3 and V is TRBV24-1; 14 bases align to TRBD2. The ends lost 1 base at V and 5 bases at J; junction bases unmatched: 4. The CDR3 is 17 amino acids. Per germline, CDR1 KGHDR and CDR2 SFDVKD. In DNA, the CDR3 is TGTGCCACCAGTGATTTAGGGACTAGCGGGAGAGTAGATACGCAGTATTTT. It specifies CATSDLGTSGRVDTQYF.

This chain joins TRBV4-1 and TRBJ2-1, with D possibly matching TRBD2 (6 bases). The ends were cut back, 4 bases at V and 8 bases at J, with 15 bases in the middle. The CDR3 has 14 amino acids. CDR1 is MGHRA, CDR2 YSYEKL, per germline. The DNA of the CDR3 is TGCGCCAGCAGCCTTACTAGCAGCTGGGATGAGCAGTTCTTC. This encodes CASSLTSSWDEQFF.

The table lists this clonotype with many counts. The chain couples TRBV6-2 or TRBV6-3 to TRBJ1-5; D is undetermined. This CDR3 contains 14 residues. V lost 6 bases to trimming and J lost 0 bases, with 9 bases between them. Germline assignment: CDR1 MNHEY and CDR2 SVGEGT. For the CDR3, the DNA is TGTGCCAGCAGAATGGAAAATAGCAATCAGCCCCAGCATTTT. This codes for CASRMENSNQPQHF.

The chain has TRBV10-2 and TRBJ1-1; D gene ambiguous. This CDR3 region has 12 residues. Trimming removed 7 bases from V and 1 base from J, with 7 bases in between. Germline lookup yields CDR1 WSHSY and CDR2 SAAADI. The CDR3 DNA reads TGCGCCAGCATCGACCAGAACACTGAAGCTTTCTTT. Encoded protein: CASIDQNTEAFF.

A few counts support this clonotype. The chain carries TRBV19 and TRBJ1-5; TRBD1 aligns across 9 bases. The length of the CDR3 is 14 residues. V dropped 6 bases and J dropped 3; count of bases not matched to a gene: 3. Germline CDR1 LNHDA, CDR2 SQIVND (reference sequence). The chain's CDR3 is CASRRTGDNQPQHF. CDR3 nucleotides: TGTGCCAGTAGGAGGACAGGGGACAATCAGCCCCAGCATTTT.

The chain joins TRBV6-2 or TRBV6-3 to TRBJ2-1; TRBD2 matches at 9 bases. The CDR3 is 16 amino acids. V shed 4 bases, J shed 7 bases, and the junction held 11 bases outside the gene matches. Germline V CDR1 and CDR2: MNHEY, SVGEGT. The CDR3 DNA reads TGTGCCAGCAGTTCCTATAGCGGGAGTCGGGCGAATGAGCAGTTCTTC. It specifies CASSSYSGSRANEQFF.

This clonotype was counted ten times or more. CDR3 nucleotide sequence: TGTGCCAGCAGCTCGGACCTAGCGGGAGACCCCTACGAGCAGTACTTC. Its protein is CASSSDLAGDPYEQYF. V gene TRBV5-8 combines with J gene TRBJ2-7; 10 bases agree with TRBD2. Germline CDR1 is SGHTS and CDR2 is YDEGEE. The CDR3 consists of 16 residues. V lost 3 bases to trimming and J lost 2 bases; unmatched junction nucleotides: 8.

This clonotype was picked up many times. The chain has TRBV27 and TRBJ2-5, with 7 bases lining up with TRBD1. Germline-derived CDR1 and CDR2 are MNHEY and SMNVEV (reference sequence). The CDR3 runs 13 residues. V lost 3 bases, J lost 4 bases, and 2 bases stayed unmatched. This chain's CDR3 is CASSFDRVETQYF. The CDR3 DNA sequence: TGTGCCAGCAGTTTTGACAGGGTAGAGACCCAGTACTTC.

The chain is built from TRBV6-5 and TRBJ2-1; possible D gene TRBD2, 6 bases. There are 15 residues in the CDR3. V gave up 2 bases and J gave up 6 bases, with 14 bases separating them. Germline V gene lookup returns CDR1 MNHEY and CDR2 SVGAGI. The CDR3 coding sequence is TGTGCCAGCAGTTACCAGGGAGCGGGTGGCAATGAGCAGTTCTTC. It translates to CASSYQGAGGNEQFF.

This clonotype showed up many times. For the CDR3, the DNA is TGCGCCAGCAGCCAAGAAACAGGGCAGGGAGAGACCCAGTACTTC. This gives the protein CASSQETGQGETQYF. The rearrangement links TRBV4-3 to TRBJ2-5; D is possibly TRBD1 (6 bases). The CDR3 extends over 15 amino acids. Trimming left V 0 bases short and J 4 bases short, with 12 bases between. Per germline, CDR1 LGHNA and CDR2 YSLEER.

In its sample, this clonotype was seen many times. The chain combines TRBV14 with TRBJ2-5, with TRBD1 as a possible D gene (6 bases). The CDR3 contains 15 residues. Germline-derived CDR1 and CDR2 are SGHDN and FVKESK. V was cut by 0 bases and J by 4 bases, with 12 bases left in between. The CDR3 coding sequence is TGTGCCAGCAGCCAAGACAGGGGAATCCGAGAGACCCAGTACTTC. Translating it yields CASSQDRGIRETQYF.

This clonotype appeared many times. The rearrangement uses TRBV5-1 and TRBJ2-6, with 11 bases identical to TRBD1. Per the germline V gene, CDR1 is SGHRS and CDR2 is YFSETQ. The CDR3 loop spans 19 amino acids. V lost 4 bases to trimming and J lost 4 bases; unmatched junction nucleotides: 13. The CDR3 bases are TGCGCCAGCAGCAAGGCCGGGACAGGGGGTTCGAGCGGGGCCAACGTCCTGACTTTC. Amino acids: CASSKAGTGGSSGANVLTF. Filled out from reference TRBV5-1 and TRBJ2-6, the complete variable domain reads KAGVTQTPRYLIKTRGQQVTLSCSPISGHRSVSWYQQTPGQGLQFLFEYFSETQRNKGNFPGRFSGRQFSNSRSEMNVSTLELGDSALYLCASSKAGTGGSSGANVLTFGAGSRLTVL.

The genes are TRBV24-1 and TRBJ2-2; TRBD1 is a possible D gene (5 bases). The V gene lost 1 base and the J gene lost 3 bases, with 8 bases spanning the gap. Germline CDR1 reads KGHDR; CDR2 reads SFDVKD. The CDR3 has 15 residues. As DNA, the CDR3 is TGTGCCACCAGTGATTTAGACAGTTACACCGGGGAGCTGTTTTTT. It is translated as CATSDLDSYTGELFF.